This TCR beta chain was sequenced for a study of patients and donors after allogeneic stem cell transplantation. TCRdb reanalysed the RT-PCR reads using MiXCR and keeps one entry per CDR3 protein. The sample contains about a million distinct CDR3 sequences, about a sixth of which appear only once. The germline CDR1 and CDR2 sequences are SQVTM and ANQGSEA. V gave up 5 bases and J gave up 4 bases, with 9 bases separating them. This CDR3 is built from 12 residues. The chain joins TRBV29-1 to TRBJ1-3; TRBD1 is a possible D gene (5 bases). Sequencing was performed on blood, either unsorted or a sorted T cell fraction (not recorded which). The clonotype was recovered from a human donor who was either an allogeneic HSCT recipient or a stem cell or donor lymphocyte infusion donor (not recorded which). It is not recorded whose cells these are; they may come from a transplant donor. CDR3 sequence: CSVLWGGNTIYF. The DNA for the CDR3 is TGCAGCGTTCTCTGGGGGGGAAACACCATATATTTT.